One and the same sample provided the 14 T cell receptor beta chains below, sequenced in a study of monozygotic twins with inflammatory bowel disease. For each CDR3 protein, TCRdb gives one entry from its re-call of the 5' RACE reads, without DNA. The specimen's table records approximately 400,000 distinct CDR3 sequences. Sequenced: blood. The receptors were sampled from a human donor with ulcerative colitis or Crohn's disease, or a healthy co-twin of an affected twin (not recorded which).

The rearrangement uses TRBV5-4 and TRBJ1-1. This CDR3 has 14 residues. CDR1 is SGHNT, CDR2 YYREEE, per germline (reference sequence). The CDR3 protein is CASSLPTLNTEAFF.

The V gene is TRBV27, the J gene TRBJ1-2. This CDR3 spans 14 amino acids. Germline V gene data show CDR1 as MNHEY and CDR2 as SMNVEV (reference sequence). The CDR3 protein is CASSLSGFNYGYTF.

The V call is TRBV11-1, the J call TRBJ2-7; checking the TCRdb D call of TRBD2 is not possible without DNA. Germline V gene data show CDR1 as SGHAT and CDR2 as FQDESV (reference sequence). This CDR3 has 14 amino acids. The CDR3 region is CASSSGLGSYEQYF.

The gene calls are TRBV29-1 and TRBJ1-1; TCRdb returns TRBD1, unconfirmable since there is no DNA. Germline-derived CDR1 and CDR2 are SQVTM and ANQGSEA. The CDR3 runs 18 residues. CDR3 sequence: CSVRNTRQGLINSAEAFF.

The rearrangement uses TRBV5-1 and TRBJ2-1; TCRdb names TRBD2, which stays unverified in the absence of DNA. The germline CDR1 and CDR2 sequences are SGHRS and YFSETQ. The CDR3 runs to 15 residues. CDR3 residues: CASSLGSGTYNEQFF.

The rearrangement links TRBV29-1 to TRBJ2-3. The CDR3 contains 11 residues. CDR1 SQVTM and CDR2 ANQGSEA come from the germline V gene. The chain's CDR3 is CSVTLTDTQYF.

The chain recombines TRBV6-5 with TRBJ2-7; TCRdb returns TRBD1, unconfirmable since there is no DNA. There are 16 residues in the CDR3. Germline V CDR1 and CDR2: MNHEY, SVGAGI. CDR3 residues: CASSYSGTTNSYEQYF.

Here the CDR3 reads CASSSRSGSSYEQYF. This rearrangement joins TRBV11-2 to TRBJ2-7; TCRdb gives TRBD1 as the D gene, but with no DNA this cannot be confirmed. The CDR3 sequence is 15 residues long. Looked up from germline, CDR1 is SGHAT and CDR2 is FQNNGV.

V usage is TRBV7-2 and J usage is TRBJ1-1. The germline V gene encodes CDR1 SGHTA and CDR2 FQGNSA. The CDR3 loop spans 14 amino acids. The CDR3 sequence is CASRLDPLHTEAFF.

The chain has TRBV3-1 and TRBJ1-1; TCRdb reports TRBD1, a call that lacks DNA to check it against. The CDR3 covers 15 residues. The germline CDR1 and CDR2 sequences are LGHDT and YNNKEL (reference sequence). CDR3 region: CASSRQGIVDTEAFF.

The chain's CDR3 is CASSPADRRHTDTQYF. The V and J genes are TRBV7-9 and TRBJ2-3; TCRdb's assignment of TRBD1 cannot be checked, as there is no DNA. This CDR3 has 16 residues. Germline lookup yields CDR1 SEHNR and CDR2 FQNEAQ (reference sequence).

The chain links TRBV20-1 to TRBJ1-2; TCRdb lists TRBD1, though no DNA is available to test this call. The CDR3 is 13 amino acids. CDR1 and CDR2 from the germline V gene are DFQATT and SNEGSKA (reference sequence). CDR3 residues: CSVWTEANYGYTF.

V and J are TRBV19 and TRBJ2-1; TCRdb's D call of TRBD1 is untestable without DNA. Germline-derived CDR1 and CDR2 are LNHDA and SQIVND (reference sequence). The length of the CDR3 is 15 residues. The CDR3: CASQDRGRPYNEQFF.

The chain uses TRBV30 and TRBJ2-2; TCRdb calls TRBD1, which cannot be checked without DNA. In germline, CDR1 is GTSNPN, CDR2 SVGIG (reference sequence). This CDR3 is 14 amino acids long. CDR3 residues: CAWAATAISGELFF.